This T cell receptor (beta chain) was observed in a study of control samples from healthy donors and cancer patients. Repertoires were generated with immunoSEQ multiplex PCR, while TCRdb's copy carries only in-frame clones and drops some. The sample records approximately 150,000 clones, about 89% being singletons. The specimen was blood. The receptor was derived from a man aged 25 to 40 in good health.

CDR3 protein: CASSLIAGRFNEQFF. CDR3 coding DNA: TGTGCCAGCAGCTTAATAGCGGGCCGATTCAATGAGCAGTTCTTC. The chain has TRBV7-3 and TRBJ2-1; 7 positions match TRBD2. Trimming took 1 base from V and 6 from J; bases not matched to a gene: 6. The CDR3 is 15 amino acids. Germline V gene lookup returns CDR1 SGHTA and CDR2 FQGTGA. Based on the CDR3 plus reference TRBV7-3 and TRBJ2-1, the full variable domain is GAGVSQTPSNKVTEKGKYVELRCDPISGHTALYWYRQSLGQGPEFLIYFQGTGAADDSGLPNDRFFAVRPEGSVSTLKIQRTERGDSAVYLCASSLIAGRFNEQFFGPGTRLTVL.